This T cell receptor beta chain came from a study of T cell repertoires in cytomegalovirus infection. Study as a whole: It was recently identified HLA-C-restricted and well-studied HLA-B-restricted CMV epitopes that the study used. Through public TCR beta signatures, both CMV infection and matching HLA type were indicated. Study results and caveats: Dominating the ex vivo response were HLA-C-restricted CMV-specific TCR beta clonotypes. Public TCR beta family frequency separated CMV-and-HLA carriers, including in an independent cohort.

This clonotype was seen many times. The antigen remains undetermined. The CDR3 length is 18 residues. Trimming pared 1 base from V and 1 base from J, leaving 20 bases between. Germline V gene lookup returns CDR1 SGHVS and CDR2 FNYEAQ. TCRdb reprocessed the reads via MiXCR and lists one record per CDR3 protein. The sample yields about 920,000 distinct CDR3 sequences, around a third seen once. The gene calls are TRBV7-6 and TRBJ2-7; D is perhaps TRBD1 (6 bases). The sequenced sample was cultured CD8+ T cells from PBMCs, obtained from culture after CMV antigen stimulation. The origin of this receptor is a human donor in good health (CMV status not recorded). Some clones in this sample may be carry-over from other donors' samples. The CDR3 loop is CASSLVSPRAGVSYEQYF. CDR3 bases: TGTGCCAGCAGCTTAGTTTCCCCGAGGGCAGGGGTATCCTACGAGCAGTACTTC. The full variable domain, in which reference TRBV7-6 and TRBJ2-7 provide the parts outside the CDR3, is GAGVSQSPRYKVTKRGQDVALRCDPISGHVSLYWYRQALGQGPEFLTYFNYEAQQDKSGLPNDRFSAERPEGSISTLTIQRTEQRDSAMYRCASSLVSPRAGVSYEQYFGPGTRLTVT.